The 23 T cell receptor beta chains presented below share a single source sample, sequenced in a study of T cell repertoires in cytomegalovirus infection. TCRdb reprocessed the reads with MiXCR, giving one entry per CDR3 protein. The sample consists of approximately 110,000 distinct CDR3 sequences, about 9.5% of them appearing once. No antigen is known for these receptors. The specimen was PBMCs, sequenced either directly or after in vitro stimulation (not recorded which). The receptors were gathered from a human donor in good health (CMV status not recorded). Some clones in this sample may be carry-over from other donors' samples.

This clonotype showed up just a few times. The DNA for the CDR3 is TGTGCCAGCAGCTCAAACCGGGACATTTATGGCTACACCTTC. This encodes CASSSNRDIYGYTF. The V gene is TRBV7-4, the J gene TRBJ1-2, with D tentatively TRBD1 (6 bases). Germline CDR1 and CDR2: SGHVT and SQSDAQ. Trimming took off 4 bases at V and 5 bases at J, with 14 bases between the two ends. CDR3 length: 14 amino acids.

The sample holds many counts of this clonotype. The rearrangement uses TRBV7-2 and TRBJ2-3; unclear D gene. Germline V gives CDR1 SGHTA, CDR2 FQGNSA. This CDR3 comprises 14 residues. Deletions cut 4 bases from V and 1 base from J, with 9 bases between. CDR3 coding DNA: TGTGCCAGCAGCTCCGCCCCAGGCACAGATACGCAGTATTTT. It encodes CASSSAPGTDTQYF.

This sequence joins TRBV29-1 and TRBJ1-4; perhaps TRBD1 as D (6 bases). The CDR3 extends over 13 amino acids. V lost 6 bases to trimming and J lost 4 bases, with 12 bases between them. The germline gives CDR1 SQVTM, CDR2 ANQGSEA. The CDR3 spells CSVTGVVNEKLFF. DNA of the CDR3: TGCAGCGTGACAGGAGTCGTTAATGAAAAACTGTTTTTT.

This clonotype was seen a few times. CDR3 nucleotide sequence: TGTGCCAGTACCCTCAGGGTCGGTTGGGCAGATACGCAGTATTTT. It yields the protein CASTLRVGWADTQYF. The V gene is TRBV19, the J gene TRBJ2-3; D perhaps matches TRBD1 (5 bases). CDR3 length: 15 residues. Trimming removed 7 bases at V and 4 bases at J, with 18 bases between. In germline, CDR1 is LNHDA, CDR2 SQIVND (reference sequence).

The rearrangement joins TRBV6-2 or TRBV6-3 to TRBJ2-7; TRBD1 aligns across 9 bases. Germline V gene sequence: CDR1 MNHEY, CDR2 SVGEGT. The V and J ends lost 6 bases and 6 bases, in that order; junction bases with no gene match: 6. This CDR3 spans 13 amino acids. The CDR3 DNA sequence: TGTGCCAGCAGGACGGACAGGGGAGGCGAGCAGTACGTC. Protein: CASRTDRGGEQYV.

Only a few counts were recorded for this clonotype. The chain combines TRBV10-3 with TRBJ1-2, with 11 bases lining up with TRBD1. This CDR3 contains 15 residues. Germline-derived CDR1 and CDR2 are ENHRY and SYGVKD. The trim removed 3 bases at V and 6 bases at J, leaving 6 bases unmatched. In DNA form, the CDR3 reads TGTGCCATCAGTGACCCTACGGACAGGGGGCATGGCTACACCTTC. Its translation: CAISDPTDRGHGYTF.

This clonotype was counted only a few times. V and J are TRBV7-6 and TRBJ2-5; D possibly matches TRBD1 or TRBD2 (5 bases each). The CDR3 runs 13 residues. Germline CDR1 is SGHVS and CDR2 is FNYEAQ. The V end lost 6 bases, the J end lost 4 bases, and 12 bases lay between the germline ends. CDR3 loop: CASSQGGGETQYF. DNA for the CDR3: TGTGCCAGCAGTCAGGGCGGAGGAGAGACCCAGTACTTC.

This clonotype was observed many times. Lacking the conserved final phenylalanine or tryptophan, this CDR3 likely reflects a read error. This chain links TRBV7-6 with TRBJ1-1, with D hard to call. V dropped 1 base and J dropped 2 bases, with 14 bases sitting between them. The CDR3 has 16 residues. Germline V lookup: CDR1 SGHVS, CDR2 FNYEAQ. The CDR3 DNA sequence: TGTGCCAGCAGCTTAGATCGATACGGAGATAACACTGAAGCTTTCCTT. This gives the protein CASSLDRYGDNTEAFL.

This clonotype showed up just once. This rearrangement joins TRBV15 to TRBJ2-7, with D tentatively TRBD2 (6 bases). Germline CDR1 LNHNV, CDR2 YYDKDF (reference sequence). Trimming pared 1 base from V and 10 bases from J, leaving 17 bases between. This CDR3 comprises 14 residues. The CDR3 bases are TGTGCCACCAGCAGAGTCGGGGGTTCTACTCTACAGTACGTC. Protein sequence: CATSRVGGSTLQYV.

In its sample, this clonotype was seen many times. This sequence joins TRBV20-1 and TRBJ2-1; 10 bases are shared with TRBD2. Germline values: CDR1 DFQATT, CDR2 SNEGSKA (reference sequence). The CDR3 covers 16 residues. V was clipped by 3 bases and J by 4 bases; unmatched bases: 9. CDR3 residues: CSARDSGRTNYNEQFF. For the CDR3, the DNA is TGCAGTGCTAGGGATAGCGGGAGGACTAATTACAATGAGCAGTTCTTC.

J is TRBJ1-1 and V is TRBV6-1, with D possibly matching TRBD1 (5 bases). Germline lookup yields CDR1 MNHNS and CDR2 SASEGT. This CDR3 spans 13 amino acids. The germline V and J ends were trimmed by 2 bases and 1 base, with 5 bases remaining between them. CDR3 residues: CASSETGNTEAFF. CDR3 in DNA: TGTGCCAGCAGTGAAACAGGGAACACTGAAGCTTTCTTT.

Ten or more counts support this clonotype. The gene calls are TRBV12-5 and TRBJ1-5; 7 positions agree with TRBD1. The V gene end was trimmed by 4 bases and the J gene end by 7 bases; junction bases not matched to a gene: 13. The CDR3 consists of 16 residues. Germline-derived CDR1 and CDR2 are LGHNT and FRNRAP. CDR3: CASGWGTDTSGQPQHF. CDR3 in DNA: TGTGCTAGTGGTTGGGGGACAGATACCTCGGGACAGCCCCAGCATTTT.

This clonotype was found a few times. The V and J genes are TRBV12-3 or TRBV12-4 and TRBJ2-4; possibly TRBD1 or TRBD2 for D (5 bases each). Trimming took off 5 bases at V and 0 bases at J, with 11 bases between the two ends. The CDR3 length is 15 residues. CDR3 nucleotides: TGTGCCAGCAGTCCCCCGGGGCTAGCCAAAAACATTCAGTACTTC. It is translated as CASSPPGLAKNIQYF.

This clonotype has only a few counts. The genes are TRBV20-1 and TRBJ2-7; D might be TRBD1 (6 bases). This CDR3 has 13 amino acids. Trimming left V 6 bases short and J 0 bases short, with 12 bases between. Germline CDR1 and CDR2: DFQATT and SNEGSKA (reference sequence). This CDR3 is CSAIKGVSYEQYF. The CDR3 bases are TGCAGTGCCATTAAGGGGGTCTCCTACGAGCAGTACTTC.

Many counts were recorded for this clonotype. This chain uses TRBV7-9 with TRBJ1-2, with D unresolved. V lost 2 bases to trimming and J lost 8 bases, with 12 bases between them. This CDR3 region has 13 residues. Germline-derived CDR1 and CDR2 are SEHNR and FQNEAQ (reference sequence). CDR3 residues: CASSLNLRGGYTF. The CDR3 region has the DNA TGTGCCAGCAGCTTAAATCTTCGTGGAGGCTACACCTTC.

This clonotype came up many times. The chain combines TRBV24-1 with TRBJ1-5; a possible D gene is TRBD1 (5 bases). Trimming left V 4 bases short and J 6 bases short, with 9 bases between. This CDR3 has 13 residues. Germline V CDR1 and CDR2: KGHDR, SFDVKD. CDR3 sequence (DNA): TGTGCCACCAGTGACAGGGTGGTTCAGCCCCAGCATTTT. Its protein is CATSDRVVQPQHF.

This clonotype was seen a handful of times. The chain carries TRBV19 and TRBJ1-5; D is ambiguous. The CDR3 extends over 15 amino acids. CDR1 is LNHDA, CDR2 SQIVND, per germline (reference sequence). Trimming stripped 4 bases from V and 0 bases from J, with 10 bases between. The CDR3 DNA reads TGTGCCAGTAGTACCTCGCCTTTTAGCAATCAGCCCCAGCATTTT. It yields the protein CASSTSPFSNQPQHF. The full variable domain, in which reference TRBV19 and TRBJ1-5 provide the parts outside the CDR3, is DGGITQSPKYLFRKEGQNVTLSCEQNLNHDAMYWYRQDPGQGLRLIYYSQIVNDFQKGDIAEGYSVSREKKESFPLTVTSAQKNPTAFYLCASSTSPFSNQPQHFGDGTRLSIL.

This clonotype was counted at least ten times. The chain links TRBV7-2 to TRBJ1-2; D unresolved. Germline CDR1 is SGHTA and CDR2 is FQGNSA. V dropped 5 bases and J dropped 2 bases, with 15 bases sitting between them. There are 15 residues in the CDR3. CDR3 amino acids: CASSPLRVENYGYTF. DNA for the CDR3: TGTGCCAGCAGCCCCCTTCGGGTTGAAAACTATGGCTACACCTTC.

This clonotype was seen a handful of times. The chain is built from TRBV7-9 and TRBJ2-3; D possibly corresponds to TRBD2 (5 bases). This CDR3 region has 14 residues. The germline V gene has CDR1 SEHNR and CDR2 FQNEAQ (reference sequence). V lost 0 bases to trimming and J lost 5 bases, with 9 bases between them. The CDR3 coding sequence is TGTGCCAGCAGCTTAGCCGGGATGGGAGATACGCAGTATTTT. Translated: CASSLAGMGDTQYF.

This clonotype occurred a few times. The J gene is TRBJ1-5, the V gene TRBV4-1; D remains ambiguous. V was pared by 0 bases and J by 0 bases, with 12 bases between. This CDR3 has 17 amino acids. CDR1 is MGHRA and CDR2 is YSYEKL in the germline V gene. DNA of the CDR3: TGCGCCAGCAGCCAAGAATCTGCCGGTTATAGCAATCAGCCCCAGCATTTT. Its protein is CASSQESAGYSNQPQHF.

A few counts support this clonotype. The gene calls are TRBV5-8 and TRBJ1-3; a weak D match, TRBD1 (5 bases). CDR3 length equals 15 residues. From germline, CDR1 is SGHTS and CDR2 YDEGEE. Trimming removed 4 bases from V and 4 bases from J, with 15 bases in between. CDR3 residues: CASSQAGLWGNTIYF. CDR3 coding DNA: TGTGCCAGCAGCCAAGCAGGGCTGTGGGGAAACACCATATATTTT.

This clonotype has just a few counts. V is TRBV7-9 and J is TRBJ1-6, with TRBD1 as a possible D gene (5 bases). The length of the CDR3 is 12 residues. With 6 bases removed from V and 8 bases from J, the gap between germline ends came to 8 bases. Germline CDR1 SEHNR, CDR2 FQNEAQ (reference sequence). The CDR3 sequence: CASSWGDSPLHF. The CDR3 coding sequence is TGTGCCAGCAGTTGGGGGGATTCACCCCTCCACTTT.

This clonotype was seen ten or more times. J is TRBJ2-2 and V is TRBV25-1; D perhaps matches TRBD1 (6 bases). This CDR3 is 17 amino acids long. V was shortened by 3 bases and J by 1 base, with 15 bases between the two germline ends. Germline CDR1 and CDR2: MGHDK and SYGVNS. CDR3 in DNA: TGTGCCAGCAGTGAGACGAGAGGGGGACGGAACACCGGGGAGCTGTTTTTT. Translation gives CASSETRGGRNTGELFF.